Here is one T cell receptor beta chain with its context. Antigen unknown. CDR1 MDHEN and CDR2 SYDVKM come from the germline V gene. CDR3 size: 12 residues. V gave up 8 bases and J gave up 4 bases, with 11 bases separating them. Produced via immunoSEQ multiplex PCR; TCRdb's table is partial and in-frame only. The sample carries approximately 150,000 clones, 70% to 90% recorded once. These data belong to a study of T cell responses to AZD1222 COVID-19 vaccine. Study conclusions and caveats: Nearly half of unique spike-specific TCRs reportedly avoided B.1.351 and B.1.1.7 mutated regions. Possibly, clonal diversity was underestimated; donors were largely white British and included more females. Only after the peak T cell response were repertoires sampled.

This TCR was sampled from an adult who received the MenACWY meningococcal vaccine as a control. The sample here was peripheral blood, taken 28 days after the second dose of the MenACWY control vaccine. The chain carries TRBV28 and TRBJ1-2; possibly TRBD1 for D (6 bases). This CDR3 reads CASSGVTYGYTF. The CDR3, as DNA: TGTGCCAGCTCAGGGGTTACCTATGGCTACACCTTC.